One and the same sample provided the 17 T cell receptor beta chains below, sequenced in a study of T cells after yellow fever vaccination. MiXCR was run by TCRdb on the 5' RACE reads, yielding one entry per CDR3 protein. The data hold around 340,000 distinct CDR3 sequences, with around 12% observed a single time. This material consisted of CD4+ T cells sorted from PBMCs, taken 15 days after the yellow fever booster vaccination. These receptor sequences come from a young man who received the YFV17D yellow fever vaccine.

This clonotype came up a few times. This chain links TRBV7-8 with TRBJ2-7, with 11 positions matching TRBD2. This CDR3 has 15 residues. J was trimmed by 9 bases and V by 7 bases; bases with no gene match: 14. The germline gives CDR1 SGHVS, CDR2 FQNEAQ. CDR3 in DNA: TGTGCCAGCACCCAACGGAGGCTAGCGGGGGGCCGGCAGTACTTC. This gives the protein CASTQRRLAGGRQYF.

This clonotype was observed many times. This rearrangement joins TRBV4-2 to TRBJ2-5; 11 bases are a match to TRBD2. Germline V lookup: CDR1 LGHNA, CDR2 YNFKEQ. The CDR3 is 16 residues long. The junction had 6 bases not matched to a gene; V was cut back by 1 base and J by 5 bases. CDR3 region: CASSQGLAGGWETQYF. The DNA for the CDR3 is TGTGCCAGCAGCCAAGGGCTAGCGGGGGGCTGGGAGACCCAGTACTTC.

The table lists this clonotype with a count of one. V usage is TRBV29-1 and J usage is TRBJ2-5; D call uncertain. The CDR3 has 11 amino acids. Germline-derived CDR1 and CDR2 are SQVTM and ANQGSEA. With 4 bases removed from V and 4 bases from J, the gap between germline ends came to 7 bases. The CDR3 spells CSVVPGETQYF. CDR3 bases: TGCAGCGTTGTCCCTGGAGAGACCCAGTACTTC.

There are many counts of this clonotype. This chain joins TRBV5-1 and TRBJ1-6; unclear D gene. The CDR3 is 15 residues long. Trimming cost V 1 base and J 0 bases, with 5 bases left between them. Per germline, CDR1 SGHRS and CDR2 YFSETQ. The CDR3 region is CASSLSSSYNSPLHF. CDR3 nucleotide sequence: TGCGCCAGCAGCTTGAGTAGCTCCTATAATTCACCCCTCCACTTT.

At least ten counts were recorded for this clonotype. The V and J genes are TRBV14 and TRBJ2-3, with D maybe TRBD1 (5 bases). CDR3 length: 13 amino acids. The germline V gene has CDR1 SGHDN and CDR2 FVKESK. V shed 4 bases and J shed 4 bases, with 9 bases lying between them. The CDR3 region is CASSRQGPDTQYF. DNA of the CDR3: TGTGCCAGCAGCCGCCAGGGTCCAGATACGCAGTATTTT.

For the CDR3, the DNA is TGTGCCAGCAGCCGTACAGGAGGGGAGCAGTACGTC. It specifies CASSRTGGEQYV. The chain is built from TRBV7-9 and TRBJ2-7; D perhaps matches TRBD2 (6 bases). V lost 5 bases and J 7 bases, leaving 12 bases between the germline ends. Per the germline V gene, CDR1 is SEHNR and CDR2 is FQNEAQ (reference sequence). The CDR3 loop spans 12 amino acids.

Many counts were recorded for this clonotype. The chain has TRBV27 and TRBJ2-1, with D hard to call. The ends were cut back, 6 bases at V and 5 bases at J, with 11 bases in the middle. The CDR3 is made up of 13 amino acids. In germline, CDR1 is MNHEY, CDR2 SMNVEV (reference sequence). CDR3 sequence reads: CASRSGLDNEQFF. As DNA, the CDR3 is TGTGCCAGCAGATCCGGGTTAGACAATGAGCAGTTCTTC.

This chain joins TRBV20-1 and TRBJ1-4; TRBD1 agrees at 8 bases. CDR1 is DFQATT and CDR2 is SNEGSKA in the germline V gene (reference sequence). The V and J ends lost 0 bases and 8 bases, in that order; junction bases with no gene match: 14. This CDR3 contains 17 residues. Here the CDR3 reads CSARDRAGGGLHEKLFF. The DNA of the CDR3 is TGCAGTGCTAGAGACCGGGCAGGGGGCGGTCTCCACGAAAAACTGTTTTTT.

J is TRBJ1-2 and V is TRBV4-3; D is unresolved. The CDR3 sequence is 11 residues long. Trimming removed 0 bases at V and 14 bases at J, with 10 bases between. Germline V lookup: CDR1 LGHNA, CDR2 YSLEER. The chain's CDR3 is CASSQESVITF. The CDR3 DNA sequence: TGCGCCAGCAGCCAAGAGTCCGTCATTACCTTC.

The chain links TRBV10-3 to TRBJ1-3; D remains unclear. CDR1 is ENHRY and CDR2 is SYGVKD in the germline V gene. This CDR3 comprises 15 residues. The V end was cut by 9 bases, the J end by 1 base, with 16 bases between. The CDR3 DNA sequence: TGTGCCATACTAAGAGGTTGGGGATCTGGAAACACCATATATTTT. Translating it yields CAILRGWGSGNTIYF.

The CDR3 DNA reads TGTGCCAGCAGTGAAGCGCGGGGTTACGAGCAGTACGTC. It is translated as CASSEARGYEQYV. V gene TRBV2 combines with J gene TRBJ2-7, with a weak D call TRBD2 (6 bases). Trimming pared 0 bases from V and 4 bases from J, leaving 7 bases between. Germline lookup yields CDR1 SNHLY and CDR2 FYNNEI. The CDR3 is made up of 13 amino acids.

There are many counts of this clonotype. The chain carries TRBV5-1 and TRBJ1-1; no clear D. Germline V gene sequence: CDR1 SGHRS, CDR2 YFSETQ. There are 15 residues in the CDR3. Trimming cost V 0 bases and J 4 bases, with 13 bases left between them. The chain's CDR3 is CASSLVPEGGTEAFF. CDR3 DNA: TGCGCCAGCAGCTTGGTACCTGAGGGCGGCACTGAAGCTTTCTTT.

This clonotype was counted between two and nine times. The V and J genes are TRBV4-2 and TRBJ2-3; 10 nucleotides match TRBD2. The CDR3 sequence is 16 residues long. Germline loops: CDR1 LGHNA, CDR2 YNFKEQ. Losses at the gene ends were 0 bases for V and 10 bases for J; bases not matched to a gene: 10. The CDR3 loop is CASSQDLASGGYAQYF. DNA for the CDR3: TGTGCCAGCAGCCAAGACTTGGCTAGCGGGGGATATGCGCAGTATTTT.

This clonotype has only a few counts. The chain links TRBV28 to TRBJ2-4, with D perhaps matching TRBD1 (5 bases). Germline CDR1 is MDHEN and CDR2 is SYDVKM. The CDR3 is 13 residues long. Trimming stripped 10 bases from V and 2 bases from J, with 12 bases between. CDR3 sequence reads: CATFGAPKNIQYF. In nucleotides, the CDR3 is TGTGCCACTTTTGGGGCGCCCAAAAACATTCAGTACTTC.

The rearrangement uses TRBV11-2 and TRBJ2-1; D unclear. Germline CDR1 SGHAT, CDR2 FQNNGV. CDR3 length: 15 residues. The V end was cut by 5 bases, the J end by 0 bases, with 11 bases between. The CDR3 sequence is CASSRLDSSYNEQFF. CDR3 nucleotides: TGTGCCAGCAGCCGACTGGATAGCTCCTACAATGAGCAGTTCTTC.

This clonotype was counted only a few times. The chain has TRBV20-1 and TRBJ2-1; TRBD2 aligns across 10 bases. In germline, CDR1 is DFQATT, CDR2 SNEGSKA (reference sequence). Germline trimming cut 0 bases from V and 0 bases from J; bases unmatched to any gene: 11. This CDR3 is 19 amino acids long. As DNA, the CDR3 is TGCAGTGCTAGAGATCTCGGGAGCGGGGGGGCATACTCCTACAATGAGCAGTTCTTC. Its translation is CSARDLGSGGAYSYNEQFF.

The chain has TRBV12-3 or TRBV12-4 and TRBJ1-2; D may be TRBD1 (6 bases). Trimming took 2 bases from V and 4 from J, leaving 11 bases between them. The CDR3 contains 14 residues. CDR3 protein: CASSLMDRIYGYTF. CDR3 in DNA: TGTGCCAGCAGTTTAATGGACAGAATCTATGGCTACACCTTC.